The 30 T cell receptor beta chains reported below all come from one sample, sequenced in a study of T cell repertoires in cytomegalovirus infection. Using its own MiXCR run on the reads, TCRdb lists one record per CDR3 protein. This sample yields roughly 500,000 distinct CDR3 sequences, of which about 33% are seen a single time; 17% belongs to the top ten. No antigens are known for them. Sequenced here: cultured PBMCs, sampled from culture after CMV antigen stimulation. These receptors all come from a human donor in good health (CMV status not recorded). Some clones in this sample may be carry-over from other donors' samples.

This clonotype is a singleton in its sample. J is TRBJ2-3 and V is TRBV18, with D possibly being TRBD2 (5 bases). This CDR3 contains 16 residues. Trimming cost V 0 bases and J 2 bases, with 12 bases left between them. Germline assignment: CDR1 KGHSH and CDR2 LQKENI. The CDR3 reads CASSPPGWRPTDTQYF. The CDR3 DNA is TGTGCCAGCTCACCACCGGGCTGGAGGCCCACAGATACGCAGTATTTT.

The CDR3 DNA follows: TGTGCCAGCAGACCGGTTAATATGGAAAAACTGTTTTTT. It translates to CASRPVNMEKLFF. V gene TRBV27 combines with J gene TRBJ1-4; D unclear. This CDR3 is built from 13 residues. In germline, CDR1 is MNHEY, CDR2 SMNVEV (reference sequence). With 6 bases removed from V and 8 bases from J, the gap between germline ends came to 13 bases.

This chain uses TRBV7-9 with TRBJ1-2, with D possibly TRBD1 on 5 matching bases. Germline V CDR1 and CDR2: SEHNR, FQNEAQ (reference sequence). The CDR3 runs 15 residues. V was pared by 5 bases and J by 4 bases, with 17 bases between. The CDR3 here is CASSVPGADSYGYTF. CDR3 DNA: TGTGCCAGCAGCGTACCCGGGGCCGATAGCTATGGCTACACCTTC.

This clonotype was recorded many times. The chain carries TRBV7-6 and TRBJ1-4; 7 nucleotides match TRBD1. Germline V CDR1 and CDR2: SGHVS, FNYEAQ. The CDR3 extends over 16 amino acids. V dropped 5 bases and J dropped 7; count of bases not matched to a gene: 13. The CDR3 DNA reads as TGTGCCAGCAGCAAACAAACTCAGACAGGGAGTGAAAAACTGTTTTTT. Residues: CASSKQTQTGSEKLFF. The full variable domain, in which reference TRBV7-6 and TRBJ1-4 provide the parts outside the CDR3, is GAGVSQSPRYKVTKRGQDVALRCDPISGHVSLYWYRQALGQGPEFLTYFNYEAQQDKSGLPNDRFSAERPEGSISTLTIQRTEQRDSAMYRCASSKQTQTGSEKLFFGSGTQLSVL.

Ten or more counts support this clonotype. The chain has TRBV7-9 and TRBJ1-2, with D perhaps matching TRBD1 (5 bases). The CDR3 spans 14 residues. Trimming left V 1 base short and J 1 base short, with 7 bases between. CDR1 SEHNR and CDR2 FQNEAQ come from the germline V gene (reference sequence). The CDR3 DNA follows: TGTGCCAGCAGCTTAGGGACAATTAACTATGGCTACACCTTC. It codes for CASSLGTINYGYTF.

The chain recombines TRBV2 with TRBJ2-3; perhaps TRBD2 as D (5 bases). CDR3 length: 16 amino acids. Per the germline V gene, CDR1 is SNHLY and CDR2 is FYNNEI. Between the trimmed V and J ends, which lost 1 base and 0 bases, there was a span of 11 bases. CDR3 amino acids: CASSEDVASSTDTQYF. The DNA for the CDR3 is TGTGCCAGCAGTGAAGATGTAGCGTCTAGCACAGATACGCAGTATTTT.

This clonotype came up a few times. This chain uses TRBV28 with TRBJ2-7; D gene unclear. V was shortened by 8 bases and J by 4 bases, with 15 bases between the two germline ends. The CDR3 totals 13 residues. Per the germline V gene, CDR1 is MDHEN and CDR2 is SYDVKM. Written as DNA, the CDR3 is TGTGCCAGCGTTGAGTCGACTGAATACGAGCAGTACTTC. Protein product: CASVESTEYEQYF.

The chain recombines TRBV29-1 with TRBJ2-1, with 10 nucleotides matching TRBD1. The CDR3 runs 13 residues. Trimming removed 3 bases from V and 7 bases from J; junction bases left unmatched: 3. Germline CDR1 SQVTM, CDR2 ANQGSEA. CDR3: CSVDRTGGNEQFF. CDR3 nucleotide sequence: TGCAGCGTTGATCGGACAGGGGGGAATGAGCAGTTCTTC.

The chain's CDR3 is CASSLEPRYEQYF. In nucleotides, the CDR3 is TGTGCCAGCAGCTTAGAACCACGCTACGAGCAGTACTTC. The chain carries TRBV5-4 and TRBJ2-7; unclear D gene. This CDR3 is 13 amino acids long. The germline V gene has CDR1 SGHNT and CDR2 YYREEE (reference sequence). Deletions cut 2 bases from V and 3 bases from J, with 9 bases between.

The V call is TRBV19, the J call TRBJ2-6; TRBD2 agrees at 13 bases. Germline V gene sequence: CDR1 LNHDA, CDR2 SQIVND (reference sequence). V lost 5 bases, J lost 0 bases, and 4 bases stayed unmatched. The CDR3 totals 18 residues. This CDR3 is CASSRGTSGNSGANVLTF. In DNA form, the CDR3 reads TGTGCCAGTAGTCGGGGGACTAGCGGGAACTCTGGGGCCAACGTCCTGACTTTC.

This clonotype was counted a few times. The chain employs TRBV7-2 and TRBJ2-1, with TRBD2 identical over 7 bases. This CDR3 has 16 amino acids. CDR1 and CDR2 from the germline V gene are SGHTA and FQGNSA. After removal of 1 base from V and 2 bases from J, the junction contained 5 bases not matched to a gene. The CDR3 region is CASSLVGGRPYNEQFF. The CDR3 DNA follows: TGTGCCAGCAGCTTAGTGGGAGGGCGCCCCTACAATGAGCAGTTCTTC.

V gene TRBV15 combines with J gene TRBJ2-7; D not certain. V lost 8 bases to trimming and J lost 7 bases, with 18 bases between them. Germline CDR1 and CDR2: LNHNV and YYDKDF (reference sequence). This CDR3 comprises 13 residues. The CDR3 bases are TGTGCCACCTTCCCCGCCCGAACGAGGGAGCAGTACGTC. Its protein product is CATFPARTREQYV.

The chain joins TRBV12-3 or TRBV12-4 to TRBJ2-3; the match to TRBD1 covers 8 bases. The junction had 9 bases not matched to a gene; V was cut back by 6 bases and J by 1 base. This CDR3 contains 16 residues. CDR3 nucleotides: TGTGCCAGCAGCATATCAGGGGGCGGCGGCACAGATACGCAGTATTTT. It is translated as CASSISGGGGTDTQYF.

The genes are TRBV24-1 and TRBJ2-5; 8 bases map to TRBD1. Germline V gene sequence: CDR1 KGHDR, CDR2 SFDVKD. The trim removed 2 bases at V and 5 bases at J, leaving 3 bases unmatched. There are 14 residues in the CDR3. In DNA form, the CDR3 reads TGTGCCACCAGTGATTCAGGGGGCGCGGAGACCCAGTACTTC. As protein: CATSDSGGAETQYF.

This clonotype turned up a few times. The chain employs TRBV5-4 and TRBJ1-1, with unresolved D. V was cut by 5 bases and J by 0 bases, with 11 bases left in between. Germline V gives CDR1 SGHNT, CDR2 YYREEE (reference sequence). The CDR3 contains 14 residues. The DNA for the CDR3 is TGTGCCAGCAGGGAGACGGATATGAACACTGAAGCTTTCTTT. Its translation: CASRETDMNTEAFF.

The chain employs TRBV2 and TRBJ2-2, with 13 positions matching TRBD2. The CDR3 spans 16 residues. With V trimmed by 4 bases and J by 7 bases, 6 bases remained unmatched. Germline loops: CDR1 SNHLY, CDR2 FYNNEI. DNA of the CDR3: TGTGCCAGCAGTGGCTCGACTAGCGGGAGGCTCGGGGAGCTGTTTTTT. Translating it yields CASSGSTSGRLGELFF.

This clonotype showed up many times. The chain uses TRBV11-3 and TRBJ1-1; weak D call: TRBD1 (5 bases). The CDR3 covers 13 residues. Trimming took 5 bases from V and 7 from J, leaving 14 bases between them. The germline V gene has CDR1 SGHNT and CDR2 YENEEA. CDR3 coding DNA: TGTGCCAGCAGCCGCGGACGGACAAATGAAGCTTTCTTT. Protein product: CASSRGRTNEAFF. Full variable domain (rest looked up from reference TRBV11-3 and TRBJ1-1): EAGVVQSPRYKIIEKKQPVAFWCNPISGHNTLYWYLQNLGQGPELLIRYENEEAVDDSQLPKDRFSAERLKGVDSTLKIQPAELGDSAVYLCASSRGRTNEAFFGQGTRLTVV.

The chain couples TRBV7-2 to TRBJ1-1; D is perhaps TRBD1 (5 bases). The V gene lost 8 bases and the J gene lost 11 bases, with 15 bases spanning the gap. This CDR3 is 11 amino acids long. CDR1 is SGHTA, CDR2 FQGNSA, per germline. The CDR3 here is CASRVGVWAFF. As DNA, the CDR3 is TGTGCCAGCCGGGTGGGGGTTTGGGCTTTCTTT.

The chain links TRBV10-3 to TRBJ2-7, with TRBD2 matching 8 bases. V trimming: 4 bases; J trimming: 4 bases; junction bases outside the gene matches: 15. Germline CDR1 and CDR2: ENHRY and SYGVKD. The CDR3 is 17 residues long. CDR3 DNA sequence: TGTGCCATCAGTGGCGTTTCGCGGGAGGACAGTATATACGAGCAGTACGTC. This gives the protein CAISGVSREDSIYEQYV.

The V and J genes are TRBV4-3 and TRBJ1-4; TRBD1 is a possible D gene (6 bases). Germline CDR1 LGHNA, CDR2 YSLEER. The CDR3 spans 14 residues. V gave up 4 bases and J gave up 5 bases, with 11 bases separating them. CDR3 residues: CASSPGTWNEKLFF. As DNA, the CDR3 is TGCGCCAGCAGCCCCGGGACATGGAATGAAAAACTGTTTTTT.

The rearrangement joins TRBV11-3 to TRBJ2-4; 13 bases agree with TRBD2. Germline values: CDR1 SGHNT, CDR2 YENEEA. The CDR3 runs to 16 residues. The V and J ends lost 5 bases and 1 base, in that order; junction bases with no gene match: 2. The CDR3: CASSGLAGVAKNIQYF. The CDR3 DNA reads TGTGCCAGCAGCGGACTAGCGGGAGTGGCCAAAAACATTCAGTACTTC.

This clonotype has more than one count but fewer than ten. This chain joins TRBV7-3 and TRBJ2-7; 7 bases align to TRBD1. Germline CDR1 reads SGHTA; CDR2 reads FQGTGA. The trim removed 2 bases at V and 3 bases at J, leaving 10 bases unmatched. The CDR3 has 16 amino acids. The CDR3 bases are TGTGCCAGCAGCTTATTGGCCGGGACAGCGGTCTACGAGCAGTACTTC. Translating gives CASSLLAGTAVYEQYF.

This clonotype was seen only a few times. The CDR3 protein is CASSITSGRASINEQFF. The CDR3 DNA reads TGTGCCAGTAGTATTACTAGCGGGAGGGCCTCCATCAATGAGCAGTTCTTC. The chain is built from TRBV19 and TRBJ2-1, with 13 bases aligning to TRBD2. Trimming cost V 3 bases and J 6 bases; bases outside gene matches: 8. The germline V gene encodes CDR1 LNHDA and CDR2 SQIVND (reference sequence). The CDR3 runs 17 residues. The variable domain in full, completed from reference TRBV19 and TRBJ2-1, reads DGGITQSPKYLFRKEGQNVTLSCEQNLNHDAMYWYRQDPGQGLRLIYYSQIVNDFQKGDIAEGYSVSREKKESFPLTVTSAQKNPTAFYLCASSITSGRASINEQFFGPGTRLTVL.

In regard to this clonotype: The conserved final phenylalanine or tryptophan is absent from the CDR3, which likely points to a read error. This sequence joins TRBV7-2 and TRBJ2-2; D possibly matches TRBD1 or TRBD2 (5 bases each). Germline V lookup: CDR1 SGHTA, CDR2 FQGNSA. This CDR3 is built from 13 residues. V lost 11 bases to trimming and J lost 7 bases, with 17 bases between them. The chain's CDR3 is CACRDVPGGELFV. As DNA, the CDR3 is TGTGCCTGCCGGGACGTCCCCGGCGGGGAGCTGTTTGTT.

This clonotype was seen more than once but under ten times. Being one base from a much bigger clone, this may be a read error. V is TRBV2 and J is TRBJ2-3; D unresolved. Germline V gene data show CDR1 as SNHLY and CDR2 as FYNNEI. V was trimmed by 7 bases and J by 2 bases, leaving 4 bases between them. The CDR3 is 11 residues long. This chain's CDR3 is CASTPTDTQYF. CDR3 bases: TGTGCCAGCACCCCCACAGATACGCAGTATTTT.

This chain links TRBV7-4 with TRBJ1-1; D is ambiguous. Trimming removed 8 bases at V and 3 bases at J, with 22 bases between. CDR1 is SGHVT, CDR2 SQSDAQ, per germline. The CDR3 consists of 16 residues. CDR3 in DNA: TGTGCCAGCCGGCCCCCTAGCGGACTAGGAGACACTGAAGCTTTCTTT. Translation: CASRPPSGLGDTEAFF. Using reference TRBV7-4 and TRBJ1-1 for the parts outside the CDR3, the full variable domain is GAGVSQSPRYKVAKRGRDVALRCDSISGHVTLYWYRQTLGQGSEVLTYSQSDAQRDKSGRPSGRFSAERPERSVSTLKIQRTEQGDSAVYLCASRPPSGLGDTEAFFGQGTRLTVV.

The chain is built from TRBV28 and TRBJ2-7; no reliable D call. There are 12 residues in the CDR3. Germline V gene lookup returns CDR1 MDHEN and CDR2 SYDVKM. Between the trimmed V and J ends, which lost 6 bases and 0 bases, there was a span of 6 bases. CDR3 residues: CASSPFSYEQYF. DNA for the CDR3: TGTGCCAGCAGCCCTTTCTCCTACGAGCAGTACTTC.

This chain connects TRBV3-1 to TRBJ2-5; 7 bases match TRBD1. With V trimmed by 2 bases and J by 1 base, 4 bases remained unmatched. Germline V gives CDR1 LGHDT, CDR2 YNNKEL (reference sequence). The length of the CDR3 is 15 residues. Written as DNA, the CDR3 is TGTGCCAGCAGCCAACACTCAGGGGGCCAAGAGACCCAGTACTTC. Translated, it gives CASSQHSGGQETQYF.

This clonotype came up many times. The gene calls are TRBV7-2 and TRBJ2-3, with 7 bases that match TRBD2. CDR3 length: 16 residues. CDR1 SGHTA and CDR2 FQGNSA come from the germline V gene. The junction had 10 bases not matched to a gene; V was cut back by 5 bases and J by 2 bases. The CDR3 coding sequence is TGTGCCAGCAGCCGTACTGGGAGGGCCACCACAGATACGCAGTATTTT. Translating it yields CASSRTGRATTDTQYF.

The chain recombines TRBV4-3 with TRBJ2-3; 7 bases agree with TRBD2. CDR1 is LGHNA, CDR2 YSLEER, per germline. The CDR3 consists of 17 residues. Germline trimming cut 0 bases from V and 3 bases from J; bases unmatched to any gene: 9. The CDR3 bases are TGCGCCAGCAGCCAAGATCGGGGAGGGTCGTTAACAGATACGCAGTATTTT. Translating gives CASSQDRGGSLTDTQYF.